This T cell receptor beta chain was identified in a study of T-cell reconstitution after alpha-beta-depleted transplantation in children. Study-wide points: Once a year had passed after transplant, T-cell counts and diversity came mostly from newly produced T cells.

Unique molecular identifiers were incorporated during preparation of the TCRbeta library. TCRdb redid the calling of the PCR reads with MiXCR, one entry per CDR3 protein. The table records about a million distinct CDR3 sequences, around 30% of them present only once. This clonotype has just a few counts. Its specificity is not known. This clonotype originated in a boy less than two years old who had a stem cell transplant for SCID, so the T cells may come from the graft donor. Here the sequenced sample was PBMCs, mostly from graft donor cells, taken 360 days after TCRalphabeta/CD19-depleted stem cell transplant.

CDR3 DNA sequence: TGCGCCAGCAGCCAAGACCACTTGACAGCTGGGGGTACGCAGTATTTT. Amino acid sequence: CASSQDHLTAGGTQYF. V gene TRBV4-3 combines with J gene TRBJ2-3, with D possibly called TRBD1 or TRBD2 (5 bases each). The CDR3 is 16 amino acids. Germline V CDR1 and CDR2: LGHNA, YSLEER. V was clipped by 0 bases and J by 8 bases, with 18 bases between them.